What follows are 22 T cell receptor beta chains derived from one specimen sequenced in a study of shared clonotypes between healthy human individuals. This table comes from immunoSEQ multiplex PCR, and its TCRdb copy is limited to in-frame clones, with some not included. The sample yields 640,000 or so clones, approximately 75% seen once. Sequenced sample: memory CD4+ T cells sorted from blood. The subset: CD45RA-negative fraction. The receptors stem from a woman younger than 45 in good health.

This clone appeared a few times. The chain links TRBV28 to TRBJ2-5; D not resolved. This CDR3 contains 11 residues. The germline gives CDR1 MDHEN, CDR2 SYDVKM. Deletions cut 6 bases from V and 4 bases from J, with 6 bases between. The CDR3 bases are TGTGCCAGCAGGACCGGAGAGACCCAGTACTTC. The encoded protein is CASRTGETQYF.

This clone was seen only a few times. The chain links TRBV5-4 to TRBJ1-4; 8 bases are shared with TRBD1. The germline gives CDR1 SGHNT, CDR2 YYREEE (reference sequence). J lost 7 bases, V lost 0 bases, and 8 bases had no gene match. The CDR3 is 16 residues long. The CDR3 DNA follows: TGTGCCAGCAGCTTGGCCCCCCCGGACAGGGCTGAAAAACTGTTTTTT. This translates into CASSLAPPDRAEKLFF.

The chain has TRBV28 and TRBJ1-5, with a possible D match to TRBD1 (5 bases). CDR1 MDHEN and CDR2 SYDVKM come from the germline V gene. V lost 4 bases and J lost 7, with 14 bases in between. This CDR3 has 14 amino acids. The CDR3, as DNA: TGTGCCAGCAGTTGGGGGGGGGTTTTCCAGCCCCAGCATTTT. This gives the protein CASSWGGVFQPQHF.

V usage is TRBV28 and J usage is TRBJ2-3; D possibly matches TRBD1 or TRBD2 (5 bases each). This CDR3 contains 13 residues. Trimming removed 7 bases at V and 6 bases at J, with 14 bases between. The germline V gene encodes CDR1 MDHEN and CDR2 SYDVKM. CDR3 DNA: TGTGCCAGCATGCTAGCCGGGACGGATACGCAGTATTTT. It encodes CASMLAGTDTQYF.

This chain joins TRBV28 and TRBJ1-2; 10 bases fit TRBD1. Germline CDR1 MDHEN, CDR2 SYDVKM. Unmatched junction bases numbered 6, after V lost 5 bases and J lost 3 bases. The CDR3 covers 15 residues. In nucleotides, the CDR3 is TGTGCCAGCAGTACAAGAGGACAGGGGGACTATGGCTACACCTTC. This codes for CASSTRGQGDYGYTF.

Concerning this clone itself: A far larger clone is a single base away, which makes a read error likely. This sample includes further DNA sequences coding for the same CDR3. The chain is built from TRBV4-1 and TRBJ1-3; D is uncertain. This CDR3 contains 14 residues. From germline, CDR1 is MGHRA and CDR2 YSYEKL. CDR3 in DNA: TGTGCCAGCAGCCAAGATATCGACGGAAACACCATATATTTT. The encoded protein is CASSQDIDGNTIYF.

This clone was seen a handful of times. This chain joins TRBV6-6 and TRBJ2-5; 8 bases line up with TRBD1. CDR1 is MNHNY and CDR2 is SVGAGI in the germline V gene (reference sequence). The junction had 3 bases not matched to a gene; V was cut back by 5 bases and J by 1 base. The CDR3 runs to 14 residues. CDR3 sequence reads: CASSQQGVQETQYF. CDR3 in DNA: TGTGCCAGCAGTCAACAGGGGGTCCAAGAGACCCAGTACTTC.

The rearrangement joins TRBV6-4 to TRBJ2-1; unclear D gene. Trimming shortened V by 5 bases and J by 10 bases, and 12 bases separated the two germline ends. Germline V gene sequence: CDR1 MRHNA, CDR2 SNTAGT. This CDR3 spans 12 amino acids. CDR3 in amino acids: CASSSRFGEQFF. As DNA, the CDR3 is TGTGCCAGCAGTTCTCGGTTCGGGGAGCAGTTCTTC.

This clone turned up a few times. The rearrangement uses TRBV4-2 and TRBJ2-5, with TRBD2 as a possible D gene (6 bases). V was trimmed by 6 bases and J by 2 bases, leaving 16 bases between them. Per germline, CDR1 LGHNA and CDR2 YNFKEQ. The CDR3 has 15 residues. The CDR3 here is CASSRSGGLQETQYF. DNA for the CDR3: TGTGCCAGCAGTCGTAGCGGAGGGCTACAAGAGACCCAGTACTTC.

The chain joins TRBV27 to TRBJ2-3; D assignment may be TRBD1 or TRBD2 (5 bases each). This CDR3 contains 13 residues. Looked up from germline, CDR1 is MNHEY and CDR2 is SMNVEV (reference sequence). The V end lost 6 bases, the J end lost 2 bases, and 9 bases lay between the germline ends. In nucleotides, the CDR3 is TGTGCCAGCAGGGTCGGGGCCACAGATACGCAGTATTTT. Translating it yields CASRVGATDTQYF.

Remarks on this clone: Other DNA sequences in this sample translate to the same CDR3. CDR3 in DNA: TGTGCCAGCAGCTCGGACAGGGGATACGAGCAGTACTTC. The encoded protein is CASSSDRGYEQYF. V and J are TRBV7-2 and TRBJ2-7; 9 bases are a match to TRBD1. V lost 4 bases to trimming and J lost 4 bases; unmatched junction nucleotides: 2. The CDR3 extends over 13 amino acids. CDR1 SGHTA and CDR2 FQGNSA come from the germline V gene.

In its sample, this clone was seen a few times. The CDR3 reads CASSEANSLGSHGYTF. CDR3 bases: TGTGCCAGCAGTGAAGCAAACTCCTTGGGGAGTCATGGCTACACCTTC. The chain joins TRBV6-1 to TRBJ1-2, with D unresolved. The ends were cut back, 0 bases at V and 6 bases at J, with 17 bases in the middle. The CDR3 covers 16 residues. The V gene's germline CDR1 is MNHNS and CDR2 SASEGT.

The rearrangement uses TRBV29-1 and TRBJ2-1; TRBD1 agrees at 7 bases. V was clipped by 7 bases and J by 5 bases; unmatched bases: 8. The CDR3 covers 13 residues. Germline assignment: CDR1 SQVTM and CDR2 ANQGSEA. The CDR3: CSAYRQGHNEQFF. DNA of the CDR3: TGCAGCGCATATCGACAGGGCCACAATGAGCAGTTCTTC.

V usage is TRBV5-1 and J usage is TRBJ2-1, with 9 bases lining up with TRBD2. The CDR3 covers 17 residues. The germline CDR1 and CDR2 sequences are SGHRS and YFSETQ. With V trimmed by 5 bases and J by 2 bases, 11 bases remained unmatched. The CDR3 reads CASSDRRGGRAYNEQFF. DNA of the CDR3: TGCGCCAGCAGTGACCGGAGGGGCGGGAGGGCCTACAATGAGCAGTTCTTC. Filled out from reference TRBV5-1 and TRBJ2-1, the complete variable domain reads KAGVTQTPRYLIKTRGQQVTLSCSPISGHRSVSWYQQTPGQGLQFLFEYFSETQRNKGNFPGRFSGRQFSNSRSEMNVSTLELGDSALYLCASSDRRGGRAYNEQFFGPGTRLTVL.

The chain recombines TRBV10-2 with TRBJ1-3; TRBD1 aligns across 7 bases. The CDR3 is 14 amino acids. V lost 6 bases and J lost 1; bases outside the gene matches: 3. Germline loops: CDR1 WSHSY, CDR2 SAAADI. The CDR3 here is CASRDRVSGNTIYF. Here the CDR3 DNA reads TGCGCCAGCAGAGACAGGGTATCTGGAAACACCATATATTTT.

The gene calls are TRBV2 and TRBJ1-5; D unclear. Germline CDR1 reads SNHLY; CDR2 reads FYNNEI. This CDR3 comprises 14 residues. Trimming took 5 bases from V and 2 from J, leaving 10 bases between them. The CDR3 reads CASSRVVGNQPQHF. In DNA form, the CDR3 reads TGTGCCAGCAGTCGGGTAGTGGGCAATCAGCCCCAGCATTTT.

A note on this clone: This same CDR3 is encoded by further DNA sequences in the sample. The chain has TRBV18 and TRBJ2-5; D is undetermined. This CDR3 spans 13 amino acids. The germline V and J ends were trimmed by 3 bases and 1 base, with 6 bases remaining between them. From germline, CDR1 is KGHSH and CDR2 LQKENI. The CDR3 DNA reads TGTGCCAGCTCACCCGGAGTCCAAGAGACCCAGTACTTC. Its translation: CASSPGVQETQYF. The complete variable domain, with remaining parts taken from reference TRBV18 and TRBJ2-5, reads NAGVMQNPRHLVRRRGQEARLRCSPMKGHSHVYWYRQLPEEGLKFMVYLQKENIIDESGMPKERFSAEFPKEGPSILRIQQVVRGDSAAYFCASSPGVQETQYFGPGTRLLVL.

The chain recombines TRBV19 with TRBJ2-3; D remains ambiguous. V gave up 6 bases and J gave up 2 bases, with 12 bases separating them. Germline V gene sequence: CDR1 LNHDA, CDR2 SQIVND (reference sequence). CDR3 length: 14 residues. This chain's CDR3 is CASRLGSPTDTQYF. CDR3 DNA: TGTGCCAGTAGGTTGGGGTCTCCCACAGATACGCAGTATTTT. Drawing the rest from reference TRBV19 and TRBJ2-3, the complete variable domain is DGGITQSPKYLFRKEGQNVTLSCEQNLNHDAMYWYRQDPGQGLRLIYYSQIVNDFQKGDIAEGYSVSREKKESFPLTVTSAQKNPTAFYLCASRLGSPTDTQYFGPGTRLTVL.

The chain is built from TRBV7-2 and TRBJ1-1; no firm D call. In germline, CDR1 is SGHTA, CDR2 FQGNSA. CDR3 length: 12 residues. V lost 6 bases, J lost 3 bases, and 8 bases lay in between. The CDR3 sequence is CASSARDTEAFF. CDR3 sequence (DNA): TGTGCCAGCAGTGCACGGGACACTGAAGCTTTCTTT.

The V and J genes are TRBV21-1 and TRBJ1-5. TRBV21-1 is listed as a pseudogene. The CDR3 is 16 amino acids. The CDR3 spells CASSKPRDFSNQPQHF. DNA of the CDR3: TGTGCCAGCAGCAAACCCCGGGACTTTAGCAATCAGCCCCAGCATTTT.

This clone was recorded once. The chain carries TRBV2 and TRBJ2-1; 13 bases fit TRBD2. V lost 6 bases to trimming and J lost 10 bases; unmatched junction nucleotides: 6. There are 14 residues in the CDR3. Per the germline V gene, CDR1 is SNHLY and CDR2 is FYNNEI. The CDR3 DNA sequence: TGTGCCAGCAGGGGGACTAGCGGGATTGGAGAGCAGTTCTTC. Protein: CASRGTSGIGEQFF.

This chain uses TRBV19 with TRBJ2-3; 10 bases align to TRBD2. Trimming took 3 bases from V and 1 from J; bases not matched to a gene: 4. The length of the CDR3 is 16 residues. The germline CDR1 and CDR2 sequences are LNHDA and SQIVND (reference sequence). This CDR3 is CASSMWGTSGTDTQYF. DNA for the CDR3: TGTGCCAGTAGTATGTGGGGGACTAGCGGCACAGATACGCAGTATTTT. The full variable domain, with the rest looked up from reference TRBV19 and TRBJ2-3, is DGGITQSPKYLFRKEGQNVTLSCEQNLNHDAMYWYRQDPGQGLRLIYYSQIVNDFQKGDIAEGYSVSREKKESFPLTVTSAQKNPTAFYLCASSMWGTSGTDTQYFGPGTRLTVL.